These 22 T cell receptor beta chains came from one sample sequenced in a study of technical replicates of blood from a few donors. Profiled with immunoSEQ multiplex PCR; TCRdb holds only in-frame clones, not every one. The sample has some 67,000 clones, nearly 98% seen once. Sequenced sample: T cells isolated from PBMCs. Receptors originate from a human donor in good health.

V gene TRBV29-1 combines with J gene TRBJ2-7; D perhaps matches TRBD1 (6 bases). V lost 4 bases to trimming and J lost 3 bases, with 22 bases between them. Germline V gene data show CDR1 as SQVTM and CDR2 as ANQGSEA. The CDR3 contains 16 residues. The CDR3 bases are TGCAGCGTTGTTTTCTCGACGAACAGGGTTTTCTACGAGCAGTACTTC. Amino acids: CSVVFSTNRVFYEQYF.

This sequence joins TRBV4-1 and TRBJ2-5; TRBD2 might be the D (5 bases). The CDR3 extends over 14 amino acids. The V end lost 6 bases, the J end lost 3 bases, and 14 bases lay between the germline ends. The germline CDR1 and CDR2 sequences are MGHRA and YSYEKL. DNA of the CDR3: TGCGCCAGCAGTGCCCAGTGGGGAGAAGAGACCCAGTACTTC. Amino acid sequence: CASSAQWGEETQYF.

The chain carries TRBV30 and TRBJ1-5; 7 bases are shared with TRBD1. Germline assignment: CDR1 GTSNPN and CDR2 SVGIG (reference sequence). The CDR3 runs to 15 residues. The V segment lost 6 bases and the J segment 4 bases; nucleotides outside the gene matches: 12. The CDR3 region has the DNA TGTGCCTGCACACCCGGACAGGCGGTAAATCAGCCCCAGCATTTT. Translation: CACTPGQAVNQPQHF.

The rearrangement uses TRBV27 and TRBJ2-2; a possible D gene is TRBD2 (6 bases). Between the trimmed V and J ends, which lost 5 bases and 6 bases, there was a span of 13 bases. Germline V gene lookup returns CDR1 MNHEY and CDR2 SMNVEV (reference sequence). The CDR3 consists of 14 residues. The DNA for the CDR3 is TGTGCCAGCAGTGTTTCCGGGGGACCCGGGGAGCTGTTTTTT. Protein: CASSVSGGPGELFF.

The J gene is TRBJ2-1, the V gene TRBV2; 7 bases line up with TRBD1. The J segment lost 9 bases and the V segment lost 4 bases, leaving 9 bases of the junction unmatched. Germline V CDR1 and CDR2: SNHLY, FYNNEI. CDR3 length equals 14 residues. Here the CDR3 reads CASSADRVVSEQFF. CDR3 sequence (DNA): TGTGCCAGCAGTGCAGACAGGGTAGTTAGTGAGCAGTTCTTC.

V gene TRBV29-1 combines with J gene TRBJ1-1; the D is unclear. Trimming removed 2 bases at V and 0 bases at J, with 7 bases between. The CDR3 is 13 amino acids. CDR1 is SQVTM, CDR2 ANQGSEA, per germline. This CDR3 reads CSVEQDMNTEAFF. The CDR3 DNA reads TGCAGCGTTGAACAGGATATGAACACTGAAGCTTTCTTT.

V usage is TRBV6-5 and J usage is TRBJ1-1, with D maybe TRBD1 (6 bases). Per the germline V gene, CDR1 is MNHEY and CDR2 is SVGAGI. The V and J ends lost 2 bases and 7 bases respectively, with 14 bases between them. The CDR3 consists of 14 residues. The CDR3 DNA is TGTGCCAGCAGTTACCGTTTAAAGGGGGTTGAAGCTTTCTTT. Encoded protein: CASSYRLKGVEAFF.

The chain carries TRBV27 and TRBJ1-5, with 8 bases identical to TRBD1. CDR3 length: 15 residues. Germline V gene lookup returns CDR1 MNHEY and CDR2 SMNVEV (reference sequence). V lost 5 bases to trimming and J lost 7 bases; unmatched junction nucleotides: 10. The CDR3 is CASSLYGQGRQPQHF. CDR3 DNA sequence: TGTGCCAGCAGTCTATACGGACAGGGACGACAGCCCCAGCATTTT.

In this sample, this clone is medium-sized (0.01 to 0.1%). J is TRBJ1-1 and V is TRBV13; D unclear. V was clipped by 4 bases and J by 3 bases, with 6 bases between them. The CDR3 extends over 12 amino acids. Germline CDR1 reads PRHDT; CDR2 reads FYEKMQ (reference sequence). The CDR3 loop is CASSWQDTEAFF. CDR3 DNA: TGTGCCAGCAGCTGGCAGGACACTGAAGCTTTCTTT.

V is TRBV6-5 and J is TRBJ1-4; 7 positions agree with TRBD1. The CDR3 length is 14 residues. V dropped 6 bases and J dropped 5; count of bases not matched to a gene: 6. From germline, CDR1 is MNHEY and CDR2 SVGAGI. CDR3 sequence reads: CASSPTGTNEKLFF. The CDR3 DNA reads as TGTGCCAGCAGCCCGACAGGGACAAATGAAAAACTGTTTTTT.

The rearrangement links TRBV4-2 to TRBJ1-6; D possibly corresponds to TRBD1 (5 bases). V shed 0 bases and J shed 9 bases, with 15 bases lying between them. The germline V gene has CDR1 LGHNA and CDR2 YNFKEQ. The CDR3 is 16 residues long. The CDR3 DNA is TGTGCCAGCAGCCAAGATCACAATCTCGGGGGTTCACCCCTCCACTTT. Protein product: CASSQDHNLGGSPLHF.

J is TRBJ2-7 and V is TRBV6-5; possible D gene TRBD1, 6 bases. This CDR3 region has 16 residues. CDR1 MNHEY and CDR2 SVGAGI come from the germline V gene. The V end lost 3 bases, the J end lost 2 bases, and 17 bases lay between the germline ends. CDR3 region: CASSYVSGARTYEQYF. In DNA form, the CDR3 reads TGTGCCAGCAGTTATGTCTCAGGGGCCCGCACCTACGAGCAGTACTTC.

The gene calls are TRBV9 and TRBJ2-1, with unresolved D. CDR1 is SGDLS and CDR2 is YYNGEE in the germline V gene. Trimming cost V 0 bases and J 5 bases, with 6 bases left between them. CDR3 size: 13 residues. CDR3 sequence reads: CASSVDTHNEQFF. The CDR3 nucleotides read TGTGCCAGCAGCGTAGACACCCACAATGAGCAGTTCTTC.

In this sample, this clone turned up once. The chain carries TRBV30 and TRBJ1-1, with 9 positions matching TRBD1. With V trimmed by 4 bases and J by 8 bases, 5 bases remained unmatched. The V gene's germline CDR1 is GTSNPN and CDR2 SVGIG (reference sequence). This CDR3 has 12 residues. CDR3: CAWTGGTGEAFF. CDR3 in DNA: TGTGCCTGGACCGGCGGGACAGGGGAAGCTTTCTTT.

The V and J genes are TRBV30 and TRBJ1-2; D call uncertain. The CDR3 extends over 13 amino acids. V lost 0 bases and J 4 bases, leaving 9 bases between the germline ends. The V gene's germline CDR1 is GTSNPN and CDR2 SVGIG (reference sequence). The CDR3 DNA is TGTGCCTGGAGTGTTGGCAGTCTCTATGGCTACACCTTC. This translates into CAWSVGSLYGYTF.

This chain connects TRBV19 to TRBJ1-5, with D perhaps TRBD1 (6 bases). Germline assignment: CDR1 LNHDA and CDR2 SQIVND (reference sequence). Between the trimmed V and J ends, which lost 8 bases and 7 bases, there was a span of 21 bases. This CDR3 comprises 15 residues. CDR3 DNA: TGTGCCAGTCGAACCACGGCACAGGGAACCCAGCCCCAGCATTTT. It codes for CASRTTAQGTQPQHF. The entire variable domain, with the rest obtained from reference TRBV19 and TRBJ1-5, is as follows: DGGITQSPKYLFRKEGQNVTLSCEQNLNHDAMYWYRQDPGQGLRLIYYSQIVNDFQKGDIAEGYSVSREKKESFPLTVTSAQKNPTAFYLCASRTTAQGTQPQHFGDGTRLSIL.

This clone has a single count. V is TRBV6-5 and J is TRBJ2-1; D gene unclear. V was cut by 5 bases and J by 4 bases, with 9 bases left in between. Per germline, CDR1 MNHEY and CDR2 SVGAGI. This CDR3 region has 13 residues. As DNA, the CDR3 is TGTGCCAGCAGTAGAGGTAGATACAATGAGCAGTTCTTC. Amino acid sequence: CASSRGRYNEQFF.

The chain is built from TRBV10-3 and TRBJ1-2; no definite D call. The V and J ends lost 10 bases and 3 bases respectively, with 12 bases between them. Looked up from germline, CDR1 is ENHRY and CDR2 is SYGVKD. This CDR3 comprises 12 residues. CDR3 in amino acids: CANPREDYGYTF. The CDR3 nucleotides are TGTGCCAACCCTAGGGAGGACTATGGCTACACCTTC.

V gene TRBV28 combines with J gene TRBJ1-4, with 7 bases identical to TRBD1. Unmatched junction bases numbered 6, after V lost 6 bases and J lost 5 bases. The CDR3 is 14 residues long. Germline V lookup: CDR1 MDHEN, CDR2 SYDVKM. The CDR3 DNA follows: TGTGCCAGCAGGCCGACAGGGCTGAATGAAAAACTGTTTTTT. Protein sequence: CASRPTGLNEKLFF.

The chain recombines TRBV5-1 with TRBJ2-5; 10 nucleotides agree with TRBD1. V trimming: 4 bases; J trimming: 1 base; junction bases outside the gene matches: 4. The germline gives CDR1 SGHRS, CDR2 YFSETQ. The CDR3 consists of 15 residues. The CDR3 sequence: CASSPRTGGQETQYF. Here the CDR3 DNA reads TGCGCCAGCAGCCCACGGACAGGGGGCCAAGAGACCCAGTACTTC.

The chain uses TRBV5-6 and TRBJ2-1; TRBD1 aligns across 7 bases. CDR3 size: 12 residues. With V trimmed by 3 bases and J by 6 bases, 0 bases remained unmatched. The germline V gene has CDR1 SGHDT and CDR2 YYEEEE. CDR3 sequence (DNA): TGTGCCAGCAGCTGGACAGGCAATGAGCAGTTCTTC. Translated: CASSWTGNEQFF.

J is TRBJ2-7 and V is TRBV7-9; TRBD2 aligns across 13 bases. There are 16 residues in the CDR3. J gave up 3 bases and V 1 base, and 3 bases lay outside the gene matches. Germline CDR1 SEHNR, CDR2 FQNEAQ (reference sequence). The CDR3 nucleotides are TGTGCCAGCAGCTTAGAGACTAGCGGGGGGAACTACGAGCAGTACTTC. This codes for CASSLETSGGNYEQYF. Drawing the rest from reference TRBV7-9 and TRBJ2-7, the complete variable domain is DTGVSQNPRHKITKRGQNVTFRCDPISEHNRLYWYRQTLGQGPEFLTYFQNEAQLEKSRLLSDRFSAERPKGSFSTLEIQRTEQGDSAMYLCASSLETSGGNYEQYFGPGTRLTVT.